The T cell receptor beta chain described here comes from a study of OX40 agonist ivuxolimab in advanced cancers. Assay: immunoSEQ multiplex PCR; the TCRdb copy retains only in-frame clones and omits some. Here the sample spans 85,000 to 100,000 clones, 91% being singletons. Germline CDR1 reads MNHNS; CDR2 reads SASEGT. V was cut by 2 bases and J by 1 base, with 11 bases left in between. The CDR3 runs to 15 residues. The sequencing here drew on CD4+ or CD8+ T cells sorted from blood, taken in a trial of the OX40 agonist ivuxolimab. The chain links TRBV6-1 to TRBJ1-1, with a weak D call TRBD1 (6 bases). The TCR was taken from an adult with an advanced solid tumor such as melanoma, head and neck, liver or kidney cancer. CDR3 coding DNA: TGTGCCAGCAGTGAATGGGGGGCCAGGAACACTGAAGCTTTCTTT. Amino acid sequence: CASSEWGARNTEAFF.